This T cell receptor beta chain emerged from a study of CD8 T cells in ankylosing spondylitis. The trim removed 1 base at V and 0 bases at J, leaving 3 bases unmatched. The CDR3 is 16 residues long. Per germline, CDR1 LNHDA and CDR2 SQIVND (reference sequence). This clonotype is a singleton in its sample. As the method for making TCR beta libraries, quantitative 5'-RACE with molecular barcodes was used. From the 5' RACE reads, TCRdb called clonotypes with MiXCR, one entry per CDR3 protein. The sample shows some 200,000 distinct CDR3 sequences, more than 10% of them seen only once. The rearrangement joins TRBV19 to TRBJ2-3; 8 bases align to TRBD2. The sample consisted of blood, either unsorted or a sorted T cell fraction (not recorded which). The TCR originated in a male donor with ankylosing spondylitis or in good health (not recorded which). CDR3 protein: CASSIVAGPSTDTQYF. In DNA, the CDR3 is TGTGCCAGTAGTATAGTAGCGGGACCTAGCACAGATACGCAGTATTTT.